This is a list of T cell receptor beta chains from one sample in a study of T cells in Graves' hyperthyroidism and ophthalmopathy. TCRdb re-derived calls from the multiplex PCR reads in MiXCR, one entry per CDR3 protein. The repertoire holds hundreds of thousands of distinct CDR3 sequences, with about 20% as singletons. Input material: blood. These receptors all come from a man aged 35 to 55 with Graves' ophthalmopathy. Each CDR3 is given with its conserved first and last residue. D genes are given only for firm matches. Only part of the rows carry a size: once, few, many, or a class if the clone is expanded.

V gene	J gene	CDR3 length	D gene	clone size	CDR3 DNA	CDR3 protein
TRBV19	TRBJ2-7	16	TRBD1	few	TGTGCCAGTAGTATCGGGACCGGGACAGGGATCTACGAGCAGTACTTC	CASSIGTGTGIYEQYF
TRBV30	TRBJ2-1	11	.	.	TGTGCCTTCAACGATTACAATGAGCAGTTCTTC	CAFNDYNEQFF
TRBV28	TRBJ2-7	15	TRBD2	many	TGTGCCAGCAGTTTGTTTAGCGGGGGAACCTACGAGCAGTACTTC	CASSLFSGGTYEQYF
TRBV28	TRBJ1-6	13	.	.	TGTGCCAGCAGTTTAGTGGGAGAGTCACCCCTCCACTTT	CASSLVGESPLHF
TRBV18	TRBJ2-7	16	.	.	TGTGCCAGCTCACCACCCTTCAGTGGTGGGGACTACGAGCAGTACTTC	CASSPPFSGGDYEQYF
TRBV20-1	TRBJ2-7	15	.	.	TGCAGTGCTAGAGATCTTGCGGGCTCTTACTACGAGCAGTACTTC	CSARDLAGSYYEQYF
TRBV3-1	TRBJ2-1	17	.	few	TGTGCCAGCAGCCAAGAAAATGCGGCCTGGGGGCTAAATGAGCAGTTCTTC	CASSQENAAWGLNEQFF
TRBV18	TRBJ2-3	17	TRBD2	.	TGTGCCAGCTCACCACCGAGCCTAGCGGGGCTCACAGATACGCAGTATTTT	CASSPPSLAGLTDTQYF
TRBV18	TRBJ1-2	13	TRBD1	few	TGTGCCAGCTCACCACAGGGGGCGTTTGGCTACACCTTC	CASSPQGAFGYTF
TRBV6-1	TRBJ2-5	12	.	few	TGTGCCAGCACCGACAGGATACTTGCTGAGTACTTC	CASTDRILAEYF
TRBV11-2	TRBJ2-2	17	.	many	TGTGCCAGCAGCACACTCTCCGGGACTCCGAACACCGGGGAGCTGTTTTTT	CASSTLSGTPNTGELFF
TRBV28	TRBJ2-7	16	TRBD2	many	TGTGCCAGCAGTTTAGCACTAGCGGGAGGGCCAGGCGAGCAGTACTTC	CASSLALAGGPGEQYF
TRBV19	TRBJ2-4	12	.	.	TGTGCCAGTAGTATGGACAGAAACATTCAGTACTTC	CASSMDRNIQYF
TRBV29-1	TRBJ1-1	12	.	many	TGCAGCGTTGAAGATCGAGCAACTGCAGCTTTCTTT	CSVEDRATAAFF
TRBV2	TRBJ1-1	14	.	few	TGTGCCAGCAGTGAAGTCGCCTATGTGGGTGAAGCTTTCTTT	CASSEVAYVGEAFF
TRBV19	TRBJ1-5	16	.	few	TGTGCCAGTAGTATAGAAAGGGTTGGGAGCAATCAGCCCCAGCATTTT	CASSIERVGSNQPQHF
TRBV11-3	TRBJ1-2	17	TRBD1	.	TGTGCCAGCAGCCAGGGGGGTAGGACAGGGACTAACTATGGCTACACCTTC	CASSQGGRTGTNYGYTF
TRBV6-5	TRBJ1-3	16	.	.	TGTGCCAGCAGTTATTTATTCGGGCAGGGCAGAAACACCATATATTTT	CASSYLFGQGRNTIYF
TRBV6-1	TRBJ2-5	16	TRBD2	.	TGTGCCAGCAGCGGACTAGCGGGGGGTCCGCGGGAGACCCAGTACTTC	CASSGLAGGPRETQYF
TRBV7-2	TRBJ1-2	16	.	many	TGTGCCAGCAGCTTAGCCCCAGGACCCTGGGGCTATGGCTACACCTTC	CASSLAPGPWGYGYTF
TRBV28	TRBJ2-2	16	TRBD2	.	TGTGCCAGCAGTCCAGCAGCGGGAGGGCCGCCCGGGGAGCTGTTTTTT	CASSPAAGGPPGELFF
TRBV5-1	TRBJ1-1	14	TRBD1	many	TGCGCCAGCAGCCAAATCGGAGACAGGGGTGAAGCTTTCTTT	CASSQIGDRGEAFF
TRBV7-8	TRBJ1-2	14	.	.	TGTGCCAGCAGCTTAAACAGCATGACCTATGGCTACACCTTC	CASSLNSMTYGYTF
TRBV12-3/TRBV12-4	TRBJ2-1	14	TRBD2	.	TGTGCCAGCAGTCCCAGCGGGAGTAGGTATGAGCAGTTCTTC	CASSPSGSRYEQFF
TRBV4-3	TRBJ2-1	13	.	.	TGCGCCAGCAGCCAAGAGGGATGGAATGAGCAGTTCTTC	CASSQEGWNEQFF
TRBV10-3	TRBJ2-1	20	TRBD1	few	TGTGCCATCAGTGATCGAAGCGGACAGGGGGGCTTTAGCTCCTACAATGAGCAGTTCTTC	CAISDRSGQGGFSSYNEQFF
TRBV24-1	TRBJ2-3	15	TRBD1	.	TGTGCCACCAGCAGACAGGGAAGGGGCACAGATACGCAGTATTTT	CATSRQGRGTDTQYF
TRBV27	TRBJ2-7	13	.	.	TGTGCCAGCAGTTTATCGTTTTCCCACGAGCAGTACTTC	CASSLSFSHEQYF
TRBV7-2	TRBJ1-1	16	TRBD1	many	TGTGCCAGCAGCTTAGCCAAACAGGGGTGGGCCACTGAAGCTTTCTTT	CASSLAKQGWATEAFF
TRBV30	TRBJ2-1	12	.	few	TGTGCCTGGAGTGCAGGTGGAGGTCCCCAGTTCTTC	CAWSAGGGPQFF
TRBV2	TRBJ2-5	18	TRBD2	many	TGTGCCAGCAGTGAATTAATGGGACTAGCGGGGCCCGATGAGACCCAGTACTTC	CASSELMGLAGPDETQYF
TRBV2	TRBJ1-3	15	TRBD1	many	TGTGCCAGCAGTGGGACAGGAAGAGCTGGAAACACCATATATTTT	CASSGTGRAGNTIYF
TRBV24-1	TRBJ2-1	17	TRBD1	many	TGTGCCACCAGTGATCAACAGGGGACCGATTTAGTCAATGAGCAGTTCTTC	CATSDQQGTDLVNEQFF
TRBV4-2	TRBJ2-2	18	.	few	TGTGCCAGCAGCCAAGATATCGGGGGGCTTTTGGACACCGGGGAGCTGTTTTTT	CASSQDIGGLLDTGELFF
TRBV7-8	TRBJ1-5	14	.	.	TGTGCCAGCAGGCATGGGGGGAAAGATCAGCCCCAGCATTTT	CASRHGGKDQPQHF
TRBV28	TRBJ1-5	14	.	.	TGTGCCAGCAGTTCACTTCACGGGGGGACGCCCCAGCATTTT	CASSSLHGGTPQHF
TRBV30	TRBJ2-2	12	TRBD2	many	TGTGCCTCTAGCGGAGCGGACGGGGAGCTGTTTTTT	CASSGADGELFF
TRBV6-5	TRBJ1-1	14	.	many	TGTGCCAGCAGTTACAGGCAGAAGCGGGCTGAAGCTTTCTTT	CASSYRQKRAEAFF
TRBV3-1	TRBJ2-2	15	.	.	TGTGCCAGCAGCCAAGAACCTGTAAACACCGGGGAGCTGTTTTTT	CASSQEPVNTGELFF
TRBV2	TRBJ2-7	11	.	many	TGTGCCAGCAGGGGAGGACCCGAGCAGTACTTC	CASRGGPEQYF
TRBV27	TRBJ2-2	15	.	.	TGTGCCAGCAGTTCTTGGACAGCTAACACCGGGGAGCTGTTTTTT	CASSSWTANTGELFF
TRBV6-6	TRBJ2-5	14	.	few	TGTGCCAGCAGTTACTCCCACGTCCAAGAGACCCAGTACTTC	CASSYSHVQETQYF
TRBV25-1	TRBJ1-3	15	.	few	TGTGCCAGCAGTCCCTCGAACGGACAGCCGAACACCATATATTTT	CASSPSNGQPNTIYF
TRBV20-1	TRBJ2-3	16	.	.	TGCAGTGCTAGAGTTGGATTGGGGCCGGGCACAGATACGCAGTATTTT	CSARVGLGPGTDTQYF
TRBV7-9	TRBJ1-2	15	.	.	TGTGCCAGCAGCTTCCCCGGGGGGGTGAGCTATGGCTACACCTTC	CASSFPGGVSYGYTF
TRBV12-3/TRBV12-4	TRBJ2-1	20	TRBD2	.	TGTGCCAGCAGTTCGGGACTAGCGGGGGGGGTACCGCTACAAAGGAATGAGCAGTTCTTC	CASSSGLAGGVPLQRNEQFF
TRBV6-1	TRBJ2-5	15	.	.	TGTGCCAGCAGCCTAATAGCCGGTCTCCAAGAGACCCAGTACTTC	CASSLIAGLQETQYF
TRBV12-3/TRBV12-4	TRBJ1-1	12	.	many	TGTGCCAGCAGTTTCGGGAACACTGAAGCTTTCTTT	CASSFGNTEAFF
TRBV5-1	TRBJ1-3	14	TRBD1	.	TGCGCCAGCAGCCTTGACAGGGAGGGAAACACCATATATTTT	CASSLDREGNTIYF
TRBV9	TRBJ2-1	19	TRBD2	few	TGTGCCAGCAGCGTAACCAGGATAGCGGGGACAACCTCCTACAATGAGCAGTTCTTC	CASSVTRIAGTTSYNEQFF
TRBV14	TRBJ1-1	16	.	.	TGTGCCAGCCGACGACTTGGCCTCAACATGAACACTGAAGCTTTCTTT	CASRRLGLNMNTEAFF
TRBV12-3/TRBV12-4	TRBJ2-3	16	TRBD2	many	TGTGCCAGCAGTCCCCCACGACTAGCGGGGACAGATACGCAGTATTTT	CASSPPRLAGTDTQYF
TRBV10-3	TRBJ2-3	15	.	many	TGTGCCATCAGTGAGTCGGGGGCGCGCACAGATACGCAGTATTTT	CAISESGARTDTQYF
TRBV5-1	TRBJ2-1	13	.	many	TGCGCCAGCAGCGAAGGAGGGGGGCATGAGCAGTTCTTC	CASSEGGGHEQFF
TRBV7-9	TRBJ2-5	12	.	few	TGTGCCAGCAGCTTAGTGGGAAGGGACCAGTACTTC	CASSLVGRDQYF